Here is one T cell receptor (beta chain) with its context. The sample originates from a study of cytomegalovirus exposure and HLA in healthy donors. Unmatched junction bases numbered 4, after V lost 6 bases and J lost 1 base. Germline loops: CDR1 SNHLY, CDR2 FYNNEI. The CDR3 has 15 amino acids. The PCR made use of 60 Vbeta and 13 Jbeta primers. TCRdb keeps only in-frame clones here, not all; method: immunoSEQ multiplex PCR. The table shows about 130,000 clones, with roughly 82% occurring only once. Input material: PBMCs. The receptor's source is a middle-aged man in good health and CMV-seronegative. The genes are TRBV2 and TRBJ2-2; 8 bases align to TRBD1. DNA of the CDR3: TGTGCCAGCAGCCCCGGGACAGGGAACACCGGGGAGCTGTTTTTT. This encodes CASSPGTGNTGELFF.